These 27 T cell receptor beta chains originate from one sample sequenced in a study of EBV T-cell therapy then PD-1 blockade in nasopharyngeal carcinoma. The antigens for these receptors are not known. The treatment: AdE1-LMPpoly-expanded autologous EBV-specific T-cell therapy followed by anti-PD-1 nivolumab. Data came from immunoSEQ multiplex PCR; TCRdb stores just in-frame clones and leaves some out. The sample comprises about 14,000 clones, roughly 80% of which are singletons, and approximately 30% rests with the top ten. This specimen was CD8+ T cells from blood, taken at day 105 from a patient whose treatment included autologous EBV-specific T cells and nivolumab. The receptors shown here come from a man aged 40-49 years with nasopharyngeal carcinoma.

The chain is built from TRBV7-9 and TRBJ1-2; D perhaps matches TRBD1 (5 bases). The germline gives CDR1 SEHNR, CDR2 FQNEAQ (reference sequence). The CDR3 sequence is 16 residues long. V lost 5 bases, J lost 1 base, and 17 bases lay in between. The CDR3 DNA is TGTGCCAGCAGCCCAACTTACCTCAGGGTTAACTATGGCTACACCTTC. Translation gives CASSPTYLRVNYGYTF. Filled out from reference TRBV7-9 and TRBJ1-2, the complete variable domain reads DTGVSQNPRHKITKRGQNVTFRCDPISEHNRLYWYRQTLGQGPEFLTYFQNEAQLEKSRLLSDRFSAERPKGSFSTLEIQRTEQGDSAMYLCASSPTYLRVNYGYTFGSGTRLTVV.

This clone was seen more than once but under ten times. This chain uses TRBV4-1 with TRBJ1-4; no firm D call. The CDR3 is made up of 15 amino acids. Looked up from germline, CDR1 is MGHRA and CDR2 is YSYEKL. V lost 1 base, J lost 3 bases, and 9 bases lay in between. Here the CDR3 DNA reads TGCGCCAGCAGCCAAGGGGGAAGTTCTAATGAAAAACTGTTTTTT. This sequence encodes CASSQGGSSNEKLFF.

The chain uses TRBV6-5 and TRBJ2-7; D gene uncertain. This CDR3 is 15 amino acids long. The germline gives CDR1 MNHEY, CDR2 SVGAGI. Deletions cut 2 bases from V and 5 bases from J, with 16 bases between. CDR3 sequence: CASSYKWGIENEQYF. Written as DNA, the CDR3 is TGTGCCAGCAGTTACAAGTGGGGAATTGAGAACGAGCAGTACTTC.

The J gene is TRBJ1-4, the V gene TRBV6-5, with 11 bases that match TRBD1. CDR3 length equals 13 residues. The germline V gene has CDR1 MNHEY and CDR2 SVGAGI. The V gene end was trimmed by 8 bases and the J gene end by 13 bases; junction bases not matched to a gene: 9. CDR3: CASWGTGGLGLFF. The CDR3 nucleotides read TGTGCCAGCTGGGGGACAGGGGGGCTGGGACTGTTTTTT.

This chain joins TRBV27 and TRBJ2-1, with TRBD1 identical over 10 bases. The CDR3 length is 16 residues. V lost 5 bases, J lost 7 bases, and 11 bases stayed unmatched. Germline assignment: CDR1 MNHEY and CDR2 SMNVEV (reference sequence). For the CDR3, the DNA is TGTGCCAGCAGTCCGACCGGGGACAGGGGCTGGAATGAGCAGTTCTTC. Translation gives CASSPTGDRGWNEQFF.

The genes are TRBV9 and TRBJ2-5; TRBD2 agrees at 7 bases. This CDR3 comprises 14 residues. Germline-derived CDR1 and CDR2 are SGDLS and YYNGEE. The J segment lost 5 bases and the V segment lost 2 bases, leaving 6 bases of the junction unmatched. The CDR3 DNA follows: TGTGCCAGCAGCGTCGGGGGGTCGAGTGAGACCCAGTACTTC. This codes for CASSVGGSSETQYF.

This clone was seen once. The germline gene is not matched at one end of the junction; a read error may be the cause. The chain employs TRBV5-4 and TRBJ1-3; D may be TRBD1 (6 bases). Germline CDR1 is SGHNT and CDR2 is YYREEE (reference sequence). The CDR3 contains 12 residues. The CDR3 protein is CASSLADRAPTF. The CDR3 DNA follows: TGTGCCAGCAGCTTGGCGGACAGAGCCCCAACCTTT.

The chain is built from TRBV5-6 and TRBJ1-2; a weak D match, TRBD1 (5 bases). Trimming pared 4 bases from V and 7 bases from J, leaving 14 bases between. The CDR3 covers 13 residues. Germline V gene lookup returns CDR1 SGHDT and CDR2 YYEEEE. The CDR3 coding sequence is TGTGCCAGCAGCCAGATCACAGGCTCTGGCTACACCTTC. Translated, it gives CASSQITGSGYTF. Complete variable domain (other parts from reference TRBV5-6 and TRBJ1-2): DAGVTQSPTHLIKTRGQQVTLRCSPKSGHDTVSWYQQALGQGPQFIFQYYEEEERQRGNFPDRFSGHQFPNYSSELNVNALLLGDSALYLCASSQITGSGYTFGSGTRLTVV.

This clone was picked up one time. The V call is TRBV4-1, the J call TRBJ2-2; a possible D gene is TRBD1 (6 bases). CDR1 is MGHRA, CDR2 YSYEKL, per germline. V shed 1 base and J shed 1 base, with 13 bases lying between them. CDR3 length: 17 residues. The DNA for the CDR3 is TGCGCCAGCAGCCAAGGGGCGACAGGCCGGAACACCGGGGAGCTGTTTTTT. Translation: CASSQGATGRNTGELFF.

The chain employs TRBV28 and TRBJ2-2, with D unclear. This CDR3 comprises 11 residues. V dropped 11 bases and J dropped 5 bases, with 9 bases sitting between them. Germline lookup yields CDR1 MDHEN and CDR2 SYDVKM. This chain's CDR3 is CASARTGELFF. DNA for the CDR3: TGTGCCTCAGCACGTACCGGGGAGCTGTTTTTT. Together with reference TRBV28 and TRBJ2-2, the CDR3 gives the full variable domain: DVKVTQSSRYLVKRTGEKVFLECVQDMDHENMFWYRQDPGLGLRLIYFSYDVKMKEKGDIPEGYSVSREKKERFSLILESASTNQTSMYLCASARTGELFFGEGSRLTVL.

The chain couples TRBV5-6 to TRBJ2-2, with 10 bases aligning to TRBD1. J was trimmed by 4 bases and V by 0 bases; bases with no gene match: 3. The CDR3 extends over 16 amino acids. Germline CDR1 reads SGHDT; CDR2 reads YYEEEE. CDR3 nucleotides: TGTGCCAGCAGCTTGGAGGGACAGGGGACCACCGGGGAGCTGTTTTTT. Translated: CASSLEGQGTTGELFF.

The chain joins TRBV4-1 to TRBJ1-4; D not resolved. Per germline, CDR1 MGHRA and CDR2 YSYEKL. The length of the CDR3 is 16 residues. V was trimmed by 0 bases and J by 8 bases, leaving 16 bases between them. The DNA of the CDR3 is TGCGCCAGCAGCCAAGATTTAGGCGCCTTGGGGGAAAAACTGTTTTTT. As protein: CASSQDLGALGEKLFF.

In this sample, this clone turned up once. CDR3 nucleotide sequence: TGTGCCACCAGCAGAGATCGGACAGGCCAGAACACTGAAGCTTTCTTT. Translation gives CATSRDRTGQNTEAFF. The rearrangement links TRBV15 to TRBJ1-1, with 7 bases lining up with TRBD1. There are 16 residues in the CDR3. Germline CDR1 reads LNHNV; CDR2 reads YYDKDF (reference sequence). The V gene end was trimmed by 0 bases and the J gene end by 1 base; junction bases not matched to a gene: 5.

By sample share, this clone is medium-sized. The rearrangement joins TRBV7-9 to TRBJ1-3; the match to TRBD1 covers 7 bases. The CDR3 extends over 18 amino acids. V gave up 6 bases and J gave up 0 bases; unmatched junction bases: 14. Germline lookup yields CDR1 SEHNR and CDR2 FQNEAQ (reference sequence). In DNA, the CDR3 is TGTGCCAGCAGGATACCCCGAGGAACAGGGGACTCTGGAAACACCATATATTTT. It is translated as CASRIPRGTGDSGNTIYF.

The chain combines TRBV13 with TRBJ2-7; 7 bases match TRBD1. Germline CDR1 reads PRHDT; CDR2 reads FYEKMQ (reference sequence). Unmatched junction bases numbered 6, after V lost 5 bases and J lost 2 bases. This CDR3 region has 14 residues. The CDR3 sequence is CASSDRDSPYEQYF. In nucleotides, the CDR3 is TGTGCCAGCAGCGACCGGGACAGCCCCTACGAGCAGTACTTC. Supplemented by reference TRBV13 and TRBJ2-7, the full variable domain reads AAGVIQSPRHLIKEKRETATLKCYPIPRHDTVYWYQQGPGQDPQFLISFYEKMQSDKGSIPDRFSAQQFSDYHSELNMSSLELGDSALYFCASSDRDSPYEQYFGPGTRLTVT.

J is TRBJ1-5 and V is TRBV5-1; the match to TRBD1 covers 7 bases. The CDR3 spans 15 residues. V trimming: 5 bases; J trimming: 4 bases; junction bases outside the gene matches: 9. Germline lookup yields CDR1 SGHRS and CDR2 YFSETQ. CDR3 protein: CASSRTGEGNQPQHF. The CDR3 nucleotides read TGCGCCAGCAGTCGTACAGGGGAGGGTAATCAGCCCCAGCATTTT. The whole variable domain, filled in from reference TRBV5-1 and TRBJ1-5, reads KAGVTQTPRYLIKTRGQQVTLSCSPISGHRSVSWYQQTPGQGLQFLFEYFSETQRNKGNFPGRFSGRQFSNSRSEMNVSTLELGDSALYLCASSRTGEGNQPQHFGDGTRLSIL.

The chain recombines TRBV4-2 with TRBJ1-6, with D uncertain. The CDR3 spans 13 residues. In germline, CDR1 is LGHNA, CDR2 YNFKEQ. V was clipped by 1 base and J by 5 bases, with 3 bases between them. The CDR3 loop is CASSQADNSPLHF. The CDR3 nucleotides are TGTGCCAGCAGCCAAGCCGATAATTCACCCCTCCACTTT.

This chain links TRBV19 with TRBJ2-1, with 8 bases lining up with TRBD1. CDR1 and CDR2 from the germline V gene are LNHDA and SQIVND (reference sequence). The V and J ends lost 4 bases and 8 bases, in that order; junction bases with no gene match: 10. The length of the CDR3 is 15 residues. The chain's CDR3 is CASSTGRGLWDEQFF. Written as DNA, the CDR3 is TGTGCCAGTAGTACGGGCAGGGGGCTCTGGGATGAGCAGTTCTTC.

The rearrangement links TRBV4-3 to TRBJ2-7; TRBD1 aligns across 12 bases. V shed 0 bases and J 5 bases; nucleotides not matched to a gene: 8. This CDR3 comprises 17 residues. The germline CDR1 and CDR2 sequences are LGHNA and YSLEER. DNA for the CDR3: TGCGCCAGCAGCCAAGAAGGAATCGGGACAGGGGGCCACGAGCAGTACTTC. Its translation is CASSQEGIGTGGHEQYF.

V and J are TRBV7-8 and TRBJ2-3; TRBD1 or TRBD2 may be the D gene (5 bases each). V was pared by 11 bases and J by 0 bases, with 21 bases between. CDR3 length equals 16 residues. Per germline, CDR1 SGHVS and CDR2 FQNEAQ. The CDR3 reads CAQGWDGGPSTDTQYF. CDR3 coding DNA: TGTGCCCAAGGTTGGGACGGAGGCCCTAGCACAGATACGCAGTATTTT. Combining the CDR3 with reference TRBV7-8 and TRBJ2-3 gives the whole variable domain GAGVSQSPRYKVAKRGQDVALRCDPISGHVSLFWYQQALGQGPEFLTYFQNEAQLDKSGLPSDRFFAERPEGSVSTLKIQRTQQEDSAVYLCAQGWDGGPSTDTQYFGPGTRLTVL.

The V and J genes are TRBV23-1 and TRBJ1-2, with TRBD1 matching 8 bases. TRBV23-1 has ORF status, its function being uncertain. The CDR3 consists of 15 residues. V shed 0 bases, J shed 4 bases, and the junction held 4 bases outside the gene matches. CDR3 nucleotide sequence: TGCGCCAGCAGTCAATCGAGGACAGGGCCCTATGGCTACACCTTC. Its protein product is CASSQSRTGPYGYTF.

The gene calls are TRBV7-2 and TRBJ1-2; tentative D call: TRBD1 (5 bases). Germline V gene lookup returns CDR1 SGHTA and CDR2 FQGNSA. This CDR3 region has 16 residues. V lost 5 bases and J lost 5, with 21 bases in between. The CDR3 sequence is CASSPSEGKGRYGYTF. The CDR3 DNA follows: TGTGCCAGCAGCCCATCGGAGGGGAAAGGTCGGTATGGCTACACCTTC.

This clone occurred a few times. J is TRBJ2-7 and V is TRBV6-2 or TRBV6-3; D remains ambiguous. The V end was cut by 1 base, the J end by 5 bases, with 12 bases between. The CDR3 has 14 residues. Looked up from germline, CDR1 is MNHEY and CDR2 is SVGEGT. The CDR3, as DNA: TGTGCCAGCAGTTACTGGAACCTCGACCACGAGCAGTACTTC. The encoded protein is CASSYWNLDHEQYF.

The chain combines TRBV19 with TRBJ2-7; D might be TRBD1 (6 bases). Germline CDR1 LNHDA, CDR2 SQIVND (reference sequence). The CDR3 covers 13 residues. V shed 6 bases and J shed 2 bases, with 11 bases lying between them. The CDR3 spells CASSRTATYEQYF. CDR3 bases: TGTGCCAGTAGCCGGACAGCTACCTACGAGCAGTACTTC. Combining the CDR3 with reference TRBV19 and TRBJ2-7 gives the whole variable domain DGGITQSPKYLFRKEGQNVTLSCEQNLNHDAMYWYRQDPGQGLRLIYYSQIVNDFQKGDIAEGYSVSREKKESFPLTVTSAQKNPTAFYLCASSRTATYEQYFGPGTRLTVT.

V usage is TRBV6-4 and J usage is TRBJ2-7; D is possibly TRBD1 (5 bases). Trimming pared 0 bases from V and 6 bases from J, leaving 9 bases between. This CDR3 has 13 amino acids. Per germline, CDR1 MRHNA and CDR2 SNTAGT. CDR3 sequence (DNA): TGTGCCAGCAGTGACTCTGAAGGGGCCGAGCAGTACTTC. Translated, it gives CASSDSEGAEQYF.

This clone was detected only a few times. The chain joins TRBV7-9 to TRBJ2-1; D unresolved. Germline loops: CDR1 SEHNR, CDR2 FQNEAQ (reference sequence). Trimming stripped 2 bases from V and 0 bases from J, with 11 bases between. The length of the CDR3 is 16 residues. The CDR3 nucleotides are TGTGCCAGCAGCTTATACGGGCTAAGCTCCTACAATGAGCAGTTCTTC. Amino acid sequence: CASSLYGLSSYNEQFF.

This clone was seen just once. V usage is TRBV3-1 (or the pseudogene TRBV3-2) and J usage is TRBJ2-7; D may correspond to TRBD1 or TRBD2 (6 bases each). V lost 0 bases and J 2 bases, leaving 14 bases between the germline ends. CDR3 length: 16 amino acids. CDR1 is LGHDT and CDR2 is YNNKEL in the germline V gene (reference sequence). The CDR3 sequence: CASSQEGGQGPYEQYF. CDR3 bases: TGTGCCAGCAGCCAAGAAGGGGGGCAGGGCCCCTACGAGCAGTACTTC.